The 3 T cell receptor beta chains presented below share a single source sample, sequenced in a study of identical twins. TCRdb used MiXCR to reprocess the 5' RACE reads, holding one entry per CDR3 protein. The sample carries about 890,000 distinct CDR3 sequences, 10% to 15% recorded once. These data were also filed under a second study, of yellow fever vaccine responses in identical twins.

The sample consisted of PBMCs. The source is a woman aged 18 to 35 in good health.

This clonotype was observed a few times. J is TRBJ2-7 and V is TRBV7-8; TRBD2 aligns across 13 bases. Germline V lookup: CDR1 SGHVS, CDR2 FQNEAQ. Unmatched junction bases numbered 6, after V lost 5 bases and J lost 2 bases. The CDR3 has 16 amino acids. DNA of the CDR3: TGTGCCAGCAGCGCCAGGACTAGCGGGAGTCCCTACGAGCAGTACTTC. This encodes CASSARTSGSPYEQYF.

The chain uses TRBV6-1 and TRBJ2-1, with D unclear. V was pared by 7 bases and J by 0 bases, with 16 bases between. The CDR3 runs to 16 residues. The germline V gene has CDR1 MNHNS and CDR2 SASEGT. The CDR3 DNA reads TGTGCCAGCAAAGGAAAGGAGCGAATCTCCTACAATGAGCAGTTCTTC. As protein: CASKGKERISYNEQFF.

The CDR3: CASSTGELGRETQYF. In DNA, the CDR3 is TGTGCCAGCAGCACAGGGGAATTGGGACGAGAGACCCAGTACTTC. The rearrangement links TRBV7-9 to TRBJ2-5, with TRBD1 matching over 7 bases. This CDR3 spans 15 amino acids. The ends lost 5 bases at V and 4 bases at J; junction bases unmatched: 10. Per germline, CDR1 SEHNR and CDR2 FQNEAQ (reference sequence).